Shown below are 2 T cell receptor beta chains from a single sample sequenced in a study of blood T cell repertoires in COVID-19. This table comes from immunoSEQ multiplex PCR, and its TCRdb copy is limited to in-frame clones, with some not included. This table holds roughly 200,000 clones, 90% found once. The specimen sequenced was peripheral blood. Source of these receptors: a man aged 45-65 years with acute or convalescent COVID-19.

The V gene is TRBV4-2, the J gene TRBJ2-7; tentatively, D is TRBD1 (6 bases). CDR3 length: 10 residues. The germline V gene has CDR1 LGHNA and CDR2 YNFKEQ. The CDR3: CASSQGGLVV. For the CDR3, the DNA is TGTGCCAGCAGCCAAGGGGGGCTAGTCGTC.

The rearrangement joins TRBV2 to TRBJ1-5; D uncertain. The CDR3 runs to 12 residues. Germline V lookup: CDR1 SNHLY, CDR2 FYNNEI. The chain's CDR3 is CASAVSNQPQHF. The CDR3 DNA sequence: TGTGCTAGCGCAGTCAGCAATCAGCCCCAGCATTTT.